One sample yielded the 8 T cell receptor beta chains listed below, sequenced in a study of blood T cell repertoires in COVID-19. Here immunoSEQ multiplex PCR was the method, and the copy in TCRdb shows in-frame clones only, minus some. The sample lists roughly 400,000 clones, approximately 93% occurring once. Sequencing was carried out using PBMCs or T cells enriched from blood (not recorded which). These receptors were taken from a woman between 35 and 50 years old who had been exposed to COVID-19.

The chain uses TRBV27 and TRBJ2-1; D is unresolved. This CDR3 has 14 residues. The germline V gene encodes CDR1 MNHEY and CDR2 SMNVEV (reference sequence). V lost 3 bases to trimming and J lost 7 bases, with 13 bases between them. The CDR3 coding sequence is TGTGCCAGCAGTTTGATCACCCAGGCGAATGAGCAGTTCTTC. It translates to CASSLITQANEQFF.

This chain links TRBV30 with TRBJ1-1; 7 nucleotides align to TRBD1. The V gene end was trimmed by 5 bases and the J gene end by 0 bases; junction bases not matched to a gene: 3. The CDR3 sequence is 13 residues long. The V gene's germline CDR1 is GTSNPN and CDR2 SVGIG (reference sequence). CDR3 sequence: CAWRQGLNTEAFF. CDR3 in DNA: TGTGCCTGGCGACAGGGTTTGAACACTGAAGCTTTCTTT. The whole variable domain, filled in from reference TRBV30 and TRBJ1-1, reads SQTIHQWPATLVQPVGSPLSLECTVEGTSNPNLYWYRQAAGRGLQLLFYSVGIGQISSEVPQNLSASRPQDRQFILSSKKLLLSDSGFYLCAWRQGLNTEAFFGQGTRLTVV.

The chain's CDR3 is CASSSRAYGYTF. Here the CDR3 DNA reads TGTGCCAGTAGTAGCAGGGCCTATGGCTACACCTTC. The rearrangement links TRBV19 to TRBJ1-2; tentatively, D is TRBD1 (5 bases). Trimming left V 4 bases short and J 4 bases short, with 7 bases between. CDR1 LNHDA and CDR2 SQIVND come from the germline V gene (reference sequence). CDR3 length equals 12 residues.

The chain carries TRBV19 and TRBJ1-2; 7 bases are shared with TRBD1. Trimming cost V 5 bases and J 0 bases; bases outside gene matches: 6. This CDR3 is 15 amino acids long. CDR1 is LNHDA, CDR2 SQIVND, per germline (reference sequence). The CDR3, as DNA: TGTGCCAGTAGTGCTAGACAGGGAACTAACTATGGCTACACCTTC. It codes for CASSARQGTNYGYTF.

The chain uses TRBV5-5 and TRBJ1-6; 10 nucleotides align to TRBD1. V was pared by 3 bases and J by 7 bases, with 4 bases of the junction left unmatched. CDR3 length: 15 amino acids. Germline V gene data show CDR1 as SGHKS and CDR2 as YYEKEE (reference sequence). The CDR3, as DNA: TGTGCCAGCAGCTGGGACAGGGGAAAGAATTCACCCCTCCACTTT. Its translation is CASSWDRGKNSPLHF.

The chain is built from TRBV2 and TRBJ2-2, with TRBD1 matching over 9 bases. V lost 7 bases and J lost 0; bases outside the gene matches: 6. Germline-derived CDR1 and CDR2 are SNHLY and FYNNEI. The CDR3 totals 16 residues. In DNA, the CDR3 is TGTGCCAGCACCCTGGACAGGGGCGCGAACACCGGGGAGCTGTTTTTT. It encodes CASTLDRGANTGELFF.

V usage is TRBV9 and J usage is TRBJ1-1; D gene uncertain. Trimming cost V 1 base and J 0 bases, with 13 bases left between them. The CDR3 consists of 16 residues. In germline, CDR1 is SGDLS, CDR2 YYNGEE. The DNA of the CDR3 is TGTGCCAGCAGCGTAACGTCAGGATCTCTGAACACTGAAGCTTTCTTT. It codes for CASSVTSGSLNTEAFF.

CDR3 sequence reads: CASSLHSQSREQYF. Written as DNA, the CDR3 is TGTGCCAGCAGCTTACATTCCCAGTCCCGCGAGCAGTACTTC. This chain connects TRBV5-4 to TRBJ2-7; D is ambiguous. CDR3 length: 14 amino acids. V was shortened by 2 bases and J by 6 bases, with 15 bases between the two germline ends. Germline CDR1 SGHNT, CDR2 YYREEE (reference sequence).